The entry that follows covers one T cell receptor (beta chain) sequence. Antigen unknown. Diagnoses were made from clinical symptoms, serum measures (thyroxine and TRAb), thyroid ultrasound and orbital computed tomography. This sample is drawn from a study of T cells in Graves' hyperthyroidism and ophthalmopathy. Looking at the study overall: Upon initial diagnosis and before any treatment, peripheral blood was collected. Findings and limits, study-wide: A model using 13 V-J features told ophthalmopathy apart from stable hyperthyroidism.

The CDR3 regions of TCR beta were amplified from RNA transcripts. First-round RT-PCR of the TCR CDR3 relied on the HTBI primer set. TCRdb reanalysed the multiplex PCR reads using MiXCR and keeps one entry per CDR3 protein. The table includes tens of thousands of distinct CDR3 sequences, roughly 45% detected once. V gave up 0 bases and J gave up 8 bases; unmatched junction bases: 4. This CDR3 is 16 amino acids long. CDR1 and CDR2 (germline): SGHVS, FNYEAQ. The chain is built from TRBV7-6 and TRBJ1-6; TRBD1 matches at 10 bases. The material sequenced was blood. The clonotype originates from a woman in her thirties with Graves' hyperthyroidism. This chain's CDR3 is CASSLAGQGRYSPLHF. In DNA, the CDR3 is TGTGCCAGCAGCTTAGCGGGACAGGGGAGGTATTCACCCCTCCACTTT.